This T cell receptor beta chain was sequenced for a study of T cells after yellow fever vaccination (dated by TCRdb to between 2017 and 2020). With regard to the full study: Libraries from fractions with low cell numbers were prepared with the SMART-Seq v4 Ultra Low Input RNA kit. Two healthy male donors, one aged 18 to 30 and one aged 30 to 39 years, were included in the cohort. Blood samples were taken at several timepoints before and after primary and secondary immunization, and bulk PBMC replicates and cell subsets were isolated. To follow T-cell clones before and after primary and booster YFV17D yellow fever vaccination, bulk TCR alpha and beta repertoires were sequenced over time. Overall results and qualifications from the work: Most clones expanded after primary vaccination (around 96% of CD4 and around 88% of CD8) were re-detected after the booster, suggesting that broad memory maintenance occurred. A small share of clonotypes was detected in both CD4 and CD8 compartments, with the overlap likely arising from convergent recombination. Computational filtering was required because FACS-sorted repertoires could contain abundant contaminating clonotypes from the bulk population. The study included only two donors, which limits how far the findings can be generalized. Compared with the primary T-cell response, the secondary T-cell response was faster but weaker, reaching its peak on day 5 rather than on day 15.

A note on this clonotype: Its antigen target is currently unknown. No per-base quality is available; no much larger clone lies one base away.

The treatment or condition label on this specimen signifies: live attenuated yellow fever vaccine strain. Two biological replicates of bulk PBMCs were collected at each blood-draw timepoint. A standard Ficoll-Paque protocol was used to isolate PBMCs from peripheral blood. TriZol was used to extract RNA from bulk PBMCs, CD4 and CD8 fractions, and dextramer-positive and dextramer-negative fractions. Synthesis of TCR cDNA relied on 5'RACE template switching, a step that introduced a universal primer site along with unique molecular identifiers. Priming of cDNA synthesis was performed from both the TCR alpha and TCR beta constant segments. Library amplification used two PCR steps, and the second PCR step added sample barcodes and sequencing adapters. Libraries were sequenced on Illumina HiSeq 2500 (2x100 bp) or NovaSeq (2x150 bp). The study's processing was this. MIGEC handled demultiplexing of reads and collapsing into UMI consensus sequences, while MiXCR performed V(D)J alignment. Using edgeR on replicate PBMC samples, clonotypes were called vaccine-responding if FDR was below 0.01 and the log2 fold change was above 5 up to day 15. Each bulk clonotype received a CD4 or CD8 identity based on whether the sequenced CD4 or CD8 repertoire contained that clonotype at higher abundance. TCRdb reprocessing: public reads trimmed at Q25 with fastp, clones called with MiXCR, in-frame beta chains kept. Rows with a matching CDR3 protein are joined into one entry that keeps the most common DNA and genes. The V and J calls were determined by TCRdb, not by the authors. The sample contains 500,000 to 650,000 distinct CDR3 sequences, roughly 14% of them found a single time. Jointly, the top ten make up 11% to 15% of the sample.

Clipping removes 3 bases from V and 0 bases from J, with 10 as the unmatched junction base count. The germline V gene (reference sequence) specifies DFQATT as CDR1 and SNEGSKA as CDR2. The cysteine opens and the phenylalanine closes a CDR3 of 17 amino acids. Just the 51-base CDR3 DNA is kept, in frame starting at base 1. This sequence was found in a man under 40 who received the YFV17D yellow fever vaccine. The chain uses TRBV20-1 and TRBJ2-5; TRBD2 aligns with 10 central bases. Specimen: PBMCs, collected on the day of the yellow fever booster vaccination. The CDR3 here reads CSASRLAGVGYQETQYF. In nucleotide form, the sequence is TGCAGTGCTAGTCGGCTAGCGGGAGTCGGTTACCAAGAGACCCAGTACTTC.